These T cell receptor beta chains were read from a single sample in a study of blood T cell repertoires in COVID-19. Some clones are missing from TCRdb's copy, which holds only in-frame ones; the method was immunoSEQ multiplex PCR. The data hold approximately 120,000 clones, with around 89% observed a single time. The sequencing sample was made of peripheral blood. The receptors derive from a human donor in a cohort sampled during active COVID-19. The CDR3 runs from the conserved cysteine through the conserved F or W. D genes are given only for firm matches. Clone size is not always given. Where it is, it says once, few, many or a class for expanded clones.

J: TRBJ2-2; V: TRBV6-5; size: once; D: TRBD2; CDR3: CASKREATGELFF; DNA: TGTGCCAGCAAGCGGGAGGCCACCGGGGAGCTGTTTTTT
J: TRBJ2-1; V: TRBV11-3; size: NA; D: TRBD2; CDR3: CASSLEGLASDEQFF; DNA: TGTGCCAGCAGCTTAGAAGGACTAGCTAGCGATGAGCAGTTCTTC
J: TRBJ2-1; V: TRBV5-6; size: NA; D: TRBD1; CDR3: CASRRLLWGQNYNEQFF; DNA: TGTGCCAGCAGGCGCCTTTTGTGGGGACAGAACTACAATGAGCAGTTCTTC
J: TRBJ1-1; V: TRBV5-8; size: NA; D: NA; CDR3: CASSLAVLPNTEAFF; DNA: TGTGCCAGCAGCTTGGCAGTGTTACCGAACACTGAAGCTTTCTTT
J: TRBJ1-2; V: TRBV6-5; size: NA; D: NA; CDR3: CASTMGGGYGYTF; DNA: TGTGCCAGCACGATGGGGGGGGGCTATGGCTACACCTTC
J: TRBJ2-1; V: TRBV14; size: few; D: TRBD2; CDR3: CASSQVYGGGEQFF; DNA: TGTGCCAGCAGCCAAGTCTACGGGGGGGGTGAGCAGTTCTTC
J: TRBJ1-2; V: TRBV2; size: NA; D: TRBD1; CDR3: CASTRDRGPSGYTF; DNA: TGTGCCAGCACCCGGGACAGGGGGCCGTCTGGCTACACCTTC
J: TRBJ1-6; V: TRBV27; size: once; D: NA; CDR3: CASSLADSPLHF; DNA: TGTGCCAGCAGTCTGGCCGATTCACCCCTCCACTTT
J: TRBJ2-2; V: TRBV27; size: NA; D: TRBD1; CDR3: CASSLMPGTVNTGELFF; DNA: TGTGCCAGCAGTTTAATGCCCGGGACAGTCAACACCGGGGAGCTGTTTTTT
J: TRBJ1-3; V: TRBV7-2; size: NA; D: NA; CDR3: CASSLVQGLFNTIYF; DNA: TGTGCCAGCAGCTTAGTTCAGGGGCTGTTTAACACCATATATTTT
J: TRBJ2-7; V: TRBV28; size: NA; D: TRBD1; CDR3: CASSSGQAPYEQYF; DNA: TGTGCCAGCAGTTCGGGACAGGCACCCTACGAGCAGTACTTC
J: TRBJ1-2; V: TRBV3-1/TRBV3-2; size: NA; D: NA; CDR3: CASSPRERNYGYTF; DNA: TGTGCCAGCAGCCCCCGGGAGAGGAACTATGGCTACACCTTC
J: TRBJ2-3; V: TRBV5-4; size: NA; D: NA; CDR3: CASSLDSVSDTQYF; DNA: TGTGCCAGCAGCCTCGATTCGGTTTCAGATACGCAGTATTTT
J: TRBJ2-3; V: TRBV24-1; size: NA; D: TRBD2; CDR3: CATSDPLGAGGADTQYF; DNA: TGTGCCACCAGTGACCCCCTGGGAGCGGGAGGGGCGGATACGCAGTATTTT
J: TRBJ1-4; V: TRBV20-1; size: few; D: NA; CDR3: CSASLPGAEKLFF; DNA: TGCAGTGCTAGTCTGCCAGGGGCTGAAAAACTGTTTTTT
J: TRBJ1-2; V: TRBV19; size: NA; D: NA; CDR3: CASIDRRRGYTF; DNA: TGTGCCAGTATCGACAGGCGCAGGGGCTACACCTTC
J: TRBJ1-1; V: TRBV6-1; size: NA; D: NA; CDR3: CASSEPQGAEAFF; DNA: TGTGCCAGCAGTGAACCCCAGGGCGCTGAAGCTTTCTTT
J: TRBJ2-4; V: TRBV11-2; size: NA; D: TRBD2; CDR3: CASSPRTSGLAKNIQYF; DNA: TGTGCCAGCAGCCCCCGGACTAGCGGGTTAGCCAAAAACATTCAGTACTTC
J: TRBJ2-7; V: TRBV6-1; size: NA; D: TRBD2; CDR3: CASSVLAGGRPGLTAYEQYF; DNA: TGTGCCAGCAGTGTCCTAGCGGGGGGACGACCCGGTCTGACCGCCTACGAGCAGTACTTC
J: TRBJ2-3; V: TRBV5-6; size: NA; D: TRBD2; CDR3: CASSTGTSGTDTQYF; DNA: TGTGCCAGCAGCACCGGGACTAGCGGCACAGATACGCAGTATTTT
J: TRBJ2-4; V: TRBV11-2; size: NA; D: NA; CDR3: CASSLYSTGLENIQYF; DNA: TGTGCCAGCAGCCTATATTCGACAGGCTTGGAAAACATTCAGTACTTC
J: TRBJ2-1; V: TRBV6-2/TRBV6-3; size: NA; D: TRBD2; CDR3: CASSYPLGREDTHEQFF; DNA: TGTGCCAGCAGTTACCCCTTGGGGCGGGAGGATACCCATGAGCAGTTCTTC
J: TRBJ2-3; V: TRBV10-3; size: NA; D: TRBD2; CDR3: CAIRPSSGGRYRTDTQYF; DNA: TGTGCCATCAGACCATCTAGCGGGGGCCGCTACCGCACAGATACGCAGTATTTT
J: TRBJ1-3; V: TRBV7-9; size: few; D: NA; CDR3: CASSLAGSGNTIYF; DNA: TGTGCCAGCAGCTTGGCGGGGTCAGGAAACACCATATATTTT
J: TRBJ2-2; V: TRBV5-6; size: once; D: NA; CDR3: CASSLVGAGELFF; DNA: TGTGCCAGCAGCTTGGTAGGGGCCGGGGAGCTGTTTTTT
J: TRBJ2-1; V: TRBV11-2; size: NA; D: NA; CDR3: CASSLDPGLGQDEQFF; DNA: TGTGCCAGCAGCTTAGATCCGGGACTTGGACAAGATGAGCAGTTCTTC
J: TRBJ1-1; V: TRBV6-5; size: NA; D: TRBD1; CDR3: CASSYRSGTGRAAFF; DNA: TGTGCCAGCAGTTACAGGTCTGGGACAGGGAGGGCAGCTTTCTTT
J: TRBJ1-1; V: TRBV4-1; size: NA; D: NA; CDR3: CASSQESGSGLYTEAFF; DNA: TGCGCCAGCAGCCAAGAAAGCGGATCAGGATTGTACACTGAAGCTTTCTTT
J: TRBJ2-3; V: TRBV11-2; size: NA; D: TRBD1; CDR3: CASSLYRGPTDTQYF; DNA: TGTGCCAGCAGCTTATACAGGGGGCCCACAGATACGCAGTATTTT
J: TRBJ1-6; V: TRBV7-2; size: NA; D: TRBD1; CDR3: CASRPQGAVYNSPLHF; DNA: TGTGCCAGCAGGCCACAGGGGGCGGTCTATAATTCACCCCTCCACTTT
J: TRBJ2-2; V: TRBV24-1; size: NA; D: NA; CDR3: CATGFGRGFSGELFF; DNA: TGTGCCACCGGGTTTGGCAGGGGTTTTAGCGGGGAGCTGTTTTTT
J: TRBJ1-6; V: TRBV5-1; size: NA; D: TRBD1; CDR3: CASSLETGASPLHF; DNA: TGCGCCAGCAGCTTGGAGACAGGGGCTTCACCCCTCCACTTT
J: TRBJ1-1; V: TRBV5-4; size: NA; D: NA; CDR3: CASSLAGGAEAFF; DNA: TGTGCCAGCAGCTTGGCAGGAGGGGCTGAAGCTTTCTTT
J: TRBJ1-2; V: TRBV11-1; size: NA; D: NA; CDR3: CASSLGSTYGYTF; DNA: TGTGCCAGCAGCTTGGGCAGTACTTATGGCTACACCTTC
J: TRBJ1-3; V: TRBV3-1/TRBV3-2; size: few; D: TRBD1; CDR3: CASSHRDRGVMDTIYF; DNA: TGTGCCAGCAGCCACCGGGACAGGGGCGTGATGGACACCATATATTTT
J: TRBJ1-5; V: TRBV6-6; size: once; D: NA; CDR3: CASSYWGESNQPQHF; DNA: TGTGCCAGCAGTTACTGGGGGGAAAGCAATCAGCCCCAGCATTTT
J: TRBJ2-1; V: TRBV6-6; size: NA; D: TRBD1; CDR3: CASSYEGADEQFF; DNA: TGTGCCAGCAGTTATGAGGGGGCCGATGAGCAGTTCTTC
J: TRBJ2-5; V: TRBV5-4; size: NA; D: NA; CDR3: CASSLGTRETQYF; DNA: TGTGCCAGCAGCTTGGGGACTCGGGAGACCCAGTACTTC
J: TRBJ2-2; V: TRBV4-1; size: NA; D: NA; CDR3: CASSQLEGSGELFF; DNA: TGCGCCAGCAGCCAATTGGAGGGCTCCGGGGAGCTGTTTTTT
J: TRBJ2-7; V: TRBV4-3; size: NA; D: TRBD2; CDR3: CASSILAGAYEQYF; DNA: TGCGCCAGCAGCATTTTAGCGGGAGCCTACGAGCAGTACTTC
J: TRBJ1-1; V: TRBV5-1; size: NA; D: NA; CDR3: CASSGVLNTEAFF; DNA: TGCGCCAGTTCGGGGGTCTTGAACACTGAAGCTTTCTTT
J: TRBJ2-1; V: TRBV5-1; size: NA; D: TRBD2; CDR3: CASSALSGANEQFF; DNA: TGCGCCAGCAGCGCACTTAGCGGGGCGAATGAGCAGTTCTTC
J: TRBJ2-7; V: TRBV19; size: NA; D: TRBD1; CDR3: CASSIGQGAFEQYF; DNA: TGTGCCAGTAGTATAGGGCAGGGGGCTTTTGAGCAGTACTTC
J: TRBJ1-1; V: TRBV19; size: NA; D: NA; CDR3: CASSIVPGRATEAFF; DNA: TGTGCCAGTAGTATAGTACCAGGGCGAGCCACTGAAGCTTTCTTT
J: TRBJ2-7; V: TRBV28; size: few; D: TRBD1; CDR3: CASSFLTGQDYEQYF; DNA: TGTGCCAGCAGTTTCCTTACGGGACAGGACTACGAGCAGTACTTC
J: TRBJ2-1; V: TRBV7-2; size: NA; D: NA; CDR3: CASSSQGSYNEQFF; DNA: TGTGCCAGCAGCTCACAGGGTTCCTACAATGAGCAGTTCTTC
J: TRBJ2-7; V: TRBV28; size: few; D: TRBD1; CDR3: CASRSSLDRGRQYF; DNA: TGTGCCAGCAGGTCCTCCTTGGACAGGGGTCGGCAGTACTTC
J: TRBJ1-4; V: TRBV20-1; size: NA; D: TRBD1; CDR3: CSASAGAGGDGEKLFF; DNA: TGCAGTGCTAGTGCTGGGGCAGGGGGCGATGGTGAAAAACTGTTTTTT
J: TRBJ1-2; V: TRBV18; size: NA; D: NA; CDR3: CASSPIRQRRPVGDGYTF; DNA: TGTGCCAGCTCACCAATCCGGCAGCGCAGACCCGTTGGTGATGGCTACACCTTC
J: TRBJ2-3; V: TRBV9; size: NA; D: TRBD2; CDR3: CASSGLAGNTDTQYF; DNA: TGTGCCAGCAGCGGACTAGCTGGGAACACAGATACGCAGTATTTT
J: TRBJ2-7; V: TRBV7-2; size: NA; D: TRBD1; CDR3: CASSLVGTGVHEQYF; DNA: TGTGCCAGCAGCTTAGTCGGGACAGGGGTACACGAGCAGTACTTC
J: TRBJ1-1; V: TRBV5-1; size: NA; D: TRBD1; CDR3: CASSLEGQGLTEAFF; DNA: TGCGCCAGCAGCTTGGAGGGACAGGGGTTGACTGAAGCTTTCTTT